A single sample is the source of the 4 T cell receptor beta chains below, sequenced in a study of vaccination and CD4 T cells after COVID-19. Oncomine TCR Beta short-read sequencing was applied to DNA from cultured CD4+ T cells. TCRdb redid the calling of the PCR reads with MiXCR, one entry per CDR3 protein. The table has about 10,000 distinct CDR3 sequences, more than 25% seen once. The treatment is: roughly 10-day PBMC culture with coronavirus spike peptide pools or control peptides (ViraFEST assay). Antigens for these TCRs are unknown. The sequencing here drew on CD4+ T cells from blood, cultured in vitro, taken after SARS-CoV-2 vaccination. These receptors all come from a human donor who had recovered from COVID-19.

The chain carries TRBV2 and TRBJ2-7, with unresolved D. This CDR3 is built from 11 residues. The V gene's germline CDR1 is SNHLY and CDR2 FYNNEI. V was trimmed by 3 bases and J by 7 bases, leaving 7 bases between them. CDR3 nucleotides: TGTGCCAGCAGTGAGGTGAATGAGCAGTACTTC. Amino acids: CASSEVNEQYF. Supplemented by reference TRBV2 and TRBJ2-7, the full variable domain reads EPEVTQTPSHQVTQMGQEVILRCVPISNHLYFYWYRQILGQKVEFLVSFYNNEISEKSEIFDDQFSVERPDGSNFTLKIRSTKLEDSAMYFCASSEVNEQYFGPGTRLTVT.

The J gene is TRBJ2-1, the V gene TRBV7-2; no definite D call. CDR1 and CDR2 from the germline V gene are SGHTA and FQGNSA. The CDR3 loop spans 13 amino acids. Trimming left V 2 bases short and J 6 bases short, with 8 bases between. CDR3 DNA: TGTGCCAGCAGCTTATCTAGGCTCAATGAGCAGTTCTTC. This encodes CASSLSRLNEQFF.

The chain employs TRBV19 and TRBJ2-3; 8 bases map to TRBD1. The CDR3 is made up of 15 amino acids. The ends lost 5 bases at V and 6 bases at J; junction bases unmatched: 10. Per germline, CDR1 LNHDA and CDR2 SQIVND (reference sequence). The CDR3 DNA reads TGTGCCAGTAGTGAACAGGGGGTAGGGGGCGATACGCAGTATTTT. This codes for CASSEQGVGGDTQYF.

The V call is TRBV14, the J call TRBJ2-3; 11 positions agree with TRBD2. The CDR3 has 18 residues. The V gene end was trimmed by 3 bases and the J gene end by 1 base; junction bases not matched to a gene: 9. Germline CDR1 reads SGHDN; CDR2 reads FVKESK. CDR3 protein: CASSQTLGLAGRTDTQYF. CDR3 DNA: TGTGCCAGCAGCCAGACCCTCGGACTAGCGGGTCGCACAGATACGCAGTATTTT.